These 2 T cell receptor beta chains share one sample of origin, sequenced in a study of T-cell reconstitution after alpha-beta-depleted transplantation in children. Construction of the TCRbeta library involved unique molecular identifiers. TCRdb analysed the PCR reads with MiXCR anew, one entry per CDR3 protein. The table includes about 980,000 distinct CDR3 sequences, about 29% detected once. This sample comprised PBMCs, mostly from graft donor cells, obtained 360 days after TCRalphabeta/CD19-depleted stem cell transplant. The receptors here all came from a boy less than two years old who had a stem cell transplant for SCID, so the T cells may come from the graft donor.

The chain recombines TRBV7-2 with TRBJ2-5; D tentatively fits TRBD1 or TRBD2 (6 bases each). V was cut by 5 bases and J by 7 bases, with 20 bases left in between. CDR3 length: 15 residues. Germline-derived CDR1 and CDR2 are SGHTA and FQGNSA. CDR3 residues: CASSAISGAGGTQYF. The CDR3 nucleotides are TGTGCCAGCAGCGCCATTTCGGGGGCCGGGGGGACCCAGTACTTC.

This clonotype was seen more than once but under ten times. The chain has TRBV20-1 and TRBJ2-3; no clear D. The CDR3 totals 14 residues. Trimming removed 1 base at V and 5 bases at J, with 13 bases between. CDR1 is DFQATT and CDR2 is SNEGSKA in the germline V gene (reference sequence). The CDR3 nucleotides read TGCAGTGCTAGAGGCGCGGAATACGGAGATACGCAGTATTTT. Its protein product is CSARGAEYGDTQYF.